This TCR beta chain was retrieved from a study of T cell responses to AZD1222 COVID-19 vaccine. Whole-study context: Second-dose schedules of about 4 or about 12 weeks were combined. Findings and caveats of the study: In a largely white British group with more females than males, clonal diversity was possibly underestimated. Of spike-specific TCRs, nearly half reportedly target regions left unmutated in variants. All repertoire sampling was performed exclusively after the peak T cell response.

Note on this clone: Its antigen is still unknown.

Assay used: immunoSEQ multiplex PCR; TCRdb lists only in-frame clones, some missing. The sample carries more than 120,000 clones, 93% recorded once. Germline V gives CDR1 MNHNS, CDR2 SASEGT. The CDR3 extends over 16 amino acids. V lost 5 bases, J lost 0 bases, and 14 bases lay in between. V usage is TRBV6-1 and J usage is TRBJ1-3; D is unclear. The specimen comprised peripheral blood, sampled on day 0 of AZD1222 vaccination. The TCR originated in an adult in good health. DNA of the CDR3: TGTGCCAGCAGTAAAGAGTCCGGGCTCTCTGGAAACACCATATATTTT. Its protein is CASSKESGLSGNTIYF.